This is a list of T cell receptor beta chains from one sample in a study of T cell repertoires in ileal Crohn's disease. Here immunoSEQ multiplex PCR was the method, and the copy in TCRdb shows in-frame clones only, minus some. This sample has around 15,000 clones, with approximately 79% found just once. Sequencing input: ileal tissue. The receptor source for this set is an adult with Crohn's disease. The CDR3 runs from the conserved cysteine through the conserved F or W. D genes are given only for firm matches. Rows may omit the clone size; those that give it use once, few, many or a size class.

clone_size: -
v_call: TRBV11-2
j_call: TRBJ2-7
d_call: TRBD1
cdr3_nt: TGTGCCAGCAGCCCCATTAGAGGCGGACAGGGGAAGCCCTACGAGCAGTACTTC
cdr3_aa: CASSPIRGGQGKPYEQYF

clone_size: -
v_call: TRBV7-8
j_call: TRBJ2-7
d_call: TRBD2
cdr3_nt: TGTGCCAGCACCCCTCGGGGGGACTCCTACGAGCAGTACTTC
cdr3_aa: CASTPRGDSYEQYF

clone_size: -
v_call: TRBV2
j_call: TRBJ1-5
d_call: -
cdr3_nt: TGTGCCAGCAGTGAATTTACTAGGGGGAATCAGCCCCAGCATTTT
cdr3_aa: CASSEFTRGNQPQHF

clone_size: -
v_call: TRBV7-2
j_call: TRBJ2-7
d_call: -
cdr3_nt: TGTGCCAGCAGCTTGGCGGGGGCCGCCTACGAGCAGTACTTC
cdr3_aa: CASSLAGAAYEQYF

clone_size: -
v_call: TRBV19
j_call: TRBJ1-1
d_call: -
cdr3_nt: TGTGCCAGTAGTCAAAACGGGGGGGCGGTGAACACTGAAGCTTTCTTT
cdr3_aa: CASSQNGGAVNTEAFF

clone_size: -
v_call: TRBV4-1
j_call: TRBJ2-3
d_call: -
cdr3_nt: TGCGCCAGCAGCCAAGCGGATGCCGGGCGTAGCACAGATACGCAGTATTTT
cdr3_aa: CASSQADAGRSTDTQYF

clone_size: -
v_call: TRBV6-1
j_call: TRBJ1-1
d_call: -
cdr3_nt: TGTGCCAGCAGTGAAGCCGCGGGGGCAGTCACTGAAGCTTTCTTT
cdr3_aa: CASSEAAGAVTEAFF

clone_size: -
v_call: TRBV7-9
j_call: TRBJ2-2
d_call: -
cdr3_nt: TGTGCCAGCAGCTCATCCCTAGCGAACACCGGGGAGCTGTTTTTT
cdr3_aa: CASSSSLANTGELFF

clone_size: -
v_call: TRBV7-9
j_call: TRBJ2-2
d_call: -
cdr3_nt: TGTGCCAGCAGCTTAGATGACGGGGAGCTGTTTTTT
cdr3_aa: CASSLDDGELFF

clone_size: medium-sized
v_call: TRBV27
j_call: TRBJ1-5
d_call: TRBD1
cdr3_nt: TGTGCCAGCAGTTTAGGACAGGGGTTCAATCAGCCCCAGCATTTT
cdr3_aa: CASSLGQGFNQPQHF

clone_size: -
v_call: TRBV7-9
j_call: TRBJ2-5
d_call: -
cdr3_nt: TGTGCCAGCAGCACCCAGGTGGGGCTGGAAGAGACCCAGTACTTC
cdr3_aa: CASSTQVGLEETQYF

clone_size: -
v_call: TRBV5-1
j_call: TRBJ1-6
d_call: -
cdr3_nt: TGCGCCAGCAGCTTAGGGGGCTATAATTCACCCCTCCACTTT
cdr3_aa: CASSLGGYNSPLHF

clone_size: -
v_call: TRBV19
j_call: TRBJ1-1
d_call: -
cdr3_nt: TGTGCCAGTAGTATAGACCAACAGGGCCACACTGAAGCTTTCTTT
cdr3_aa: CASSIDQQGHTEAFF

clone_size: -
v_call: TRBV11-3
j_call: TRBJ2-1
d_call: -
cdr3_nt: TGTGCCAGCAGCTTAGGTGAGAGGAGCTCCTACAATGAGCAGTTCTTC
cdr3_aa: CASSLGERSSYNEQFF

clone_size: -
v_call: TRBV2
j_call: TRBJ1-5
d_call: -
cdr3_nt: TGTGCCAGCAGTGAAGCGCGGGGAGCGGGTCAGCCCCAGCATTTT
cdr3_aa: CASSEARGAGQPQHF

clone_size: -
v_call: TRBV5-8
j_call: TRBJ1-5
d_call: -
cdr3_nt: TGTGCCAGCAGCTTGGGGATTTTCAGGGGAATTAGCAATCAGCCCCAGCATTTT
cdr3_aa: CASSLGIFRGISNQPQHF

clone_size: -
v_call: TRBV18
j_call: TRBJ2-7
d_call: -
cdr3_nt: TGTGCCAGCTCACGAGTTCCCGACTCCTACGAGCAGTACTTC
cdr3_aa: CASSRVPDSYEQYF

clone_size: -
v_call: TRBV30
j_call: TRBJ1-2
d_call: -
cdr3_nt: TGTGCCTGGAGTCCAAATCTAGGGTGGCGTCGAGGCTACACCTTC
cdr3_aa: CAWSPNLGWRRGYTF

clone_size: -
v_call: TRBV5-1
j_call: TRBJ2-5
d_call: TRBD1
cdr3_nt: TGCGCCAGCCGTGGAAGTACTCTTGACAGGGCTGAGACCCAGTACTTC
cdr3_aa: CASRGSTLDRAETQYF

clone_size: -
v_call: TRBV5-4
j_call: TRBJ2-2
d_call: -
cdr3_nt: TGTGCCAGCAGCCAGACCGCAGGCTACCTGAACACCGGGGAGCTGTTTTTT
cdr3_aa: CASSQTAGYLNTGELFF

clone_size: -
v_call: TRBV11-3
j_call: TRBJ2-7
d_call: TRBD1
cdr3_nt: TGTGCCAGCAGCTTAACCCCGGGACAGGGCAACTACGAGCAGTACTTC
cdr3_aa: CASSLTPGQGNYEQYF

clone_size: -
v_call: TRBV12-5
j_call: TRBJ1-1
d_call: TRBD1
cdr3_nt: TGTGCTAGTGGTTTCCGGACAGGGCTCCAACTCATGAACACTGAAGCTTTCTTT
cdr3_aa: CASGFRTGLQLMNTEAFF

clone_size: -
v_call: TRBV5-1
j_call: TRBJ2-7
d_call: -
cdr3_nt: TGCGCCAGCAGCTTGATGAAGGCAGCGGGCTCCTACGAGCAGTACTTC
cdr3_aa: CASSLMKAAGSYEQYF

clone_size: -
v_call: TRBV30
j_call: TRBJ2-7
d_call: TRBD1
cdr3_nt: TGTGCCTGGAACCAGGGGGCAGTAAGGGGGGACTACGAGCAGTACTTC
cdr3_aa: CAWNQGAVRGDYEQYF

clone_size: -
v_call: TRBV7-9
j_call: TRBJ2-5
d_call: -
cdr3_nt: TGTGCCAGCAGCTTACTTAAGGTTGGGGAAGAGACCCAGTACTTC
cdr3_aa: CASSLLKVGEETQYF

clone_size: -
v_call: TRBV5-1
j_call: TRBJ1-2
d_call: TRBD1
cdr3_nt: TGCGCCAGCAGCTTGGGGACAGGAGATCGTGATGGCTACACCTTC
cdr3_aa: CASSLGTGDRDGYTF

clone_size: -
v_call: TRBV6-1
j_call: TRBJ2-7
d_call: -
cdr3_nt: TGTGCCAGCAGCGGAAGGGGGGCACTTTACGAGCAGTACTTC
cdr3_aa: CASSGRGALYEQYF

clone_size: once
v_call: TRBV6-1
j_call: TRBJ2-5
d_call: TRBD1
cdr3_nt: TGTGCCAGCAGCGACAGGGGTAGGGCAGAGACCCAGTACTTC
cdr3_aa: CASSDRGRAETQYF

clone_size: -
v_call: TRBV10-2
j_call: TRBJ2-3
d_call: TRBD2
cdr3_nt: TGCGCCAGTATACTAGCGGGGGGGCACGATACGCAGTATTTT
cdr3_aa: CASILAGGHDTQYF

clone_size: -
v_call: TRBV11-3
j_call: TRBJ2-7
d_call: TRBD1
cdr3_nt: TGTGCCAGCGGGGCTCAGACAGGGGACTACGAGCAGTACTTC
cdr3_aa: CASGAQTGDYEQYF

clone_size: -
v_call: TRBV29-1
j_call: TRBJ2-1
d_call: -
cdr3_nt: TGCAGCGTTCCCGACGGGAATGAGCAGTTCTTC
cdr3_aa: CSVPDGNEQFF

clone_size: few
v_call: TRBV15
j_call: TRBJ1-4
d_call: -
cdr3_nt: TGTGCCACCAGCAGAGATGGGGGGGCCGAAAGTGAAAAACTGTTTTTT
cdr3_aa: CATSRDGGAESEKLFF

clone_size: -
v_call: TRBV4-1
j_call: TRBJ1-3
d_call: -
cdr3_nt: TGCGCCAGCAGCCAAGCCGCCGGGAGGGCTGGGAACACCATATATTTT
cdr3_aa: CASSQAAGRAGNTIYF

clone_size: -
v_call: TRBV5-4
j_call: TRBJ2-5
d_call: TRBD2
cdr3_nt: TGTGCCAGCAGCTTGGGGGGACTAGAGCAAGGGAAGACCCAGTACTTC
cdr3_aa: CASSLGGLEQGKTQYF

clone_size: -
v_call: TRBV6-5
j_call: TRBJ1-6
d_call: -
cdr3_nt: TGTGCCAGCAGTTACATGGCAGGGAGGTATAATTCACCCCTCCACTTT
cdr3_aa: CASSYMAGRYNSPLHF

clone_size: -
v_call: TRBV27
j_call: TRBJ2-1
d_call: -
cdr3_nt: TGTGCCAGCAGTACTACGTCCGTCCCATACAATGAGCAGTTCTTC
cdr3_aa: CASSTTSVPYNEQFF

clone_size: once
v_call: TRBV7-9
j_call: TRBJ1-1
d_call: TRBD1
cdr3_nt: TGTGCCAGCAGCCCGGGGGGACAGGGGTCATCGAACACTGAAGCTTTCTTT
cdr3_aa: CASSPGGQGSSNTEAFF

clone_size: few
v_call: TRBV10-3
j_call: TRBJ2-2
d_call: TRBD1
cdr3_nt: TGTGCCATCAGAACAGGGGGTCTGGACACCGGGGAGCTGTTTTTT
cdr3_aa: CAIRTGGLDTGELFF

clone_size: -
v_call: TRBV5-6
j_call: TRBJ1-2
d_call: TRBD1
cdr3_nt: TGTGCCAGCAGCTTGGAGACAGGGGCAATAACGAATCTTTATGGCTACACCTTC
cdr3_aa: CASSLETGAITNLYGYTF

clone_size: -
v_call: TRBV4-2
j_call: TRBJ2-2
d_call: TRBD2
cdr3_nt: TGTGCCAGCAGCCACCCCGGGGCGGGGGACACCGGGGAGCTGTTTTTT
cdr3_aa: CASSHPGAGDTGELFF

clone_size: -
v_call: TRBV2
j_call: TRBJ1-2
d_call: -
cdr3_nt: TGTGCCAGCAGTGATTTGGGCGCCTATGGCTACACCTTC
cdr3_aa: CASSDLGAYGYTF

clone_size: -
v_call: TRBV30
j_call: TRBJ1-3
d_call: -
cdr3_nt: TGTGCCTGGAGTCACACAGGGTCCTCCTCTGGAAACACCATATATTTT
cdr3_aa: CAWSHTGSSSGNTIYF